One sample yielded the 20 T cell receptor beta chains listed below, sequenced in a study of vaccination and CD4 T cells after COVID-19. The Oncomine TCR Beta short-read assay was what sequenced the DNA obtained from cultured CD4+ T cells. TCRdb re-derived calls from the PCR reads in MiXCR, one entry per CDR3 protein. The sample has approximately 23,000 distinct CDR3 sequences, roughly two fifths seen once. Sample time point: late sampling 161 to 241 days after vaccination in a few convalescent patients. Sample treatment: approximately 10-day PBMC culture with coronavirus spike peptide pools or control peptides (ViraFEST assay). These receptors lack a known antigen. The sequences come from CD4+ T cells from blood, cultured in vitro, collected about 7 months after SARS-CoV-2 vaccination. All receptors derive from a human donor who had recovered from COVID-19.

J is TRBJ2-2 and V is TRBV10-1; D gene ambiguous. Per germline, CDR1 WNHNN and CDR2 SYGVQD (reference sequence). With 1 base removed from V and 4 bases from J, the gap between germline ends came to 7 bases. There are 14 residues in the CDR3. CDR3 DNA sequence: TGCGCCAGCAGTGAGTACAGTCGCACCGGGGAGCTGTTTTTT. This gives the protein CASSEYSRTGELFF.

The chain carries TRBV19 and TRBJ2-7; possibly TRBD2 for D (5 bases). Trimming stripped 3 bases from V and 4 bases from J, with 10 bases between. Germline CDR1 LNHDA, CDR2 SQIVND (reference sequence). The CDR3 has 13 residues. The CDR3, as DNA: TGTGCCAGTAGTATCGAGGGTGGATACGAGCAGTACTTC. Translation gives CASSIEGGYEQYF.

J is TRBJ1-1 and V is TRBV6-5; the D gene is possibly TRBD1 (6 bases). Trimming shortened V by 2 bases and J by 0 bases, and 10 bases separated the two germline ends. The germline gives CDR1 MNHEY, CDR2 SVGAGI. CDR3 size: 15 residues. CDR3 in amino acids: CASSYRQALNTEAFF. The CDR3 DNA reads as TGTGCCAGCAGTTACCGACAGGCCCTGAACACTGAAGCTTTCTTT.

The chain links TRBV5-8 to TRBJ1-2; D remains ambiguous. There are 14 residues in the CDR3. The V end lost 1 base, the J end lost 1 base, and 8 bases lay between the germline ends. CDR1 and CDR2 from the germline V gene are SGHTS and YDEGEE. CDR3 nucleotides: TGTGCCAGCAGCTTGAGGCAGAGTAACTATGGCTACACCTTC. Translated: CASSLRQSNYGYTF.

This clonotype was observed a handful of times. The chain employs TRBV20-1 and TRBJ2-7, with 9 bases matching TRBD2. Per the germline V gene, CDR1 is DFQATT and CDR2 is SNEGSKA (reference sequence). The CDR3 is 16 amino acids. The V gene end was trimmed by 0 bases and the J gene end by 3 bases; junction bases not matched to a gene: 9. The CDR3 DNA reads as TGCAGTGCTAGAGAAGGGTTGCGGGGGGGAATCTACGAGCAGTACTTC. It translates to CSAREGLRGGIYEQYF.

A single count supports this clonotype. V usage is TRBV2 and J usage is TRBJ1-2, with 9 bases lining up with TRBD1. The CDR3 totals 16 residues. Germline assignment: CDR1 SNHLY and CDR2 FYNNEI. Trimming at V came to 4 bases and at J to 4 bases, leaving 10 bases not matched to a gene. The CDR3 region is CASSVGPGQGFYGYTF. CDR3 in DNA: TGTGCCAGCAGTGTAGGACCGGGACAGGGTTTCTATGGCTACACCTTC.

This clonotype has just a few counts. The chain recombines TRBV6-1 with TRBJ2-7, with D possibly matching TRBD1 (6 bases). There are 15 residues in the CDR3. V lost 8 bases, J lost 0 bases, and 17 bases lay in between. Germline V gene lookup returns CDR1 MNHNS and CDR2 SASEGT. CDR3 sequence reads: CASLIWTAFSYEQYF. The CDR3 nucleotides are TGTGCCAGCTTAATTTGGACAGCCTTCTCCTACGAGCAGTACTTC.

This clonotype was picked up a small number of times. CDR3 in amino acids: CASTLDNGNQPQHF. For the CDR3, the DNA is TGTGCCAGCACCCTGGACAATGGCAATCAGCCCCAGCATTTT. The chain joins TRBV2 to TRBJ1-5, with a weak D call TRBD1 (5 bases). V lost 7 bases to trimming and J lost 2 bases, with 12 bases between them. CDR3 size: 14 residues. Germline V CDR1 and CDR2: SNHLY, FYNNEI.

The chain has TRBV7-2 and TRBJ2-3; D possibly corresponds to TRBD1 (5 bases). This CDR3 is built from 14 residues. CDR1 SGHTA and CDR2 FQGNSA come from the germline V gene. Between the trimmed V and J ends, which lost 2 bases and 5 bases, there was a span of 11 bases. CDR3 sequence (DNA): TGTGCCAGCAGCTTAAATAGGGGCTTAGATACGCAGTATTTT. This encodes CASSLNRGLDTQYF.

The chain links TRBV7-2 to TRBJ1-1; no clear D gene. V was cut by 0 bases and J by 4 bases, with 9 bases left in between. Germline V CDR1 and CDR2: SGHTA, FQGNSA. CDR3 size: 14 residues. CDR3 in amino acids: CASSLATASTEAFF. CDR3 nucleotide sequence: TGTGCCAGCAGCTTAGCCACAGCATCCACTGAAGCTTTCTTT.

This clonotype has more than one count but fewer than ten. The chain employs TRBV6-1 and TRBJ1-2; 7 bases align to TRBD1. Germline trimming cut 6 bases from V and 2 bases from J; bases unmatched to any gene: 3. Germline CDR1 MNHNS, CDR2 SASEGT. The CDR3 is made up of 13 amino acids. The CDR3 here is CASRKTGNYGYTF. The CDR3 DNA reads as TGTGCCAGCAGGAAGACAGGGAACTATGGCTACACCTTC.

Only a few counts were recorded for this clonotype. The V gene is TRBV7-2, the J gene TRBJ2-7; D is possibly TRBD1 or TRBD2 (5 bases each). The CDR3 spans 13 residues. The germline V gene has CDR1 SGHTA and CDR2 FQGNSA. V gave up 3 bases and J gave up 5 bases, with 11 bases separating them. The CDR3 nucleotides are TGTGCCAGCAGCTTTGCAGGGACGAACGAGCAGTACTTC. This encodes CASSFAGTNEQYF.

V is TRBV6-1 and J is TRBJ2-7; TRBD1 matches at 9 bases. The germline CDR1 and CDR2 sequences are MNHNS and SASEGT. With V trimmed by 6 bases and J by 4 bases, 7 bases remained unmatched. The CDR3 extends over 14 amino acids. This CDR3 is CASRPGTGSYEQYF. The CDR3 DNA reads as TGTGCCAGCAGACCCGGGACAGGGTCGTACGAGCAGTACTTC.

By sample fraction, this clonotype is medium-sized. The chain links TRBV2 to TRBJ2-1, with D possibly being TRBD2 (5 bases). This CDR3 has 15 amino acids. V lost 7 bases to trimming and J lost 8 bases, with 21 bases between them. Germline V gene lookup returns CDR1 SNHLY and CDR2 FYNNEI. CDR3: CASTDVGRARYEQFF. The CDR3 nucleotides are TGTGCCAGCACCGACGTAGGGCGGGCCCGCTATGAGCAGTTCTTC.

This clonotype was detected a few times. This rearrangement joins TRBV6-1 to TRBJ2-7, with D perhaps being TRBD1 or TRBD2 (5 bases each). Germline assignment: CDR1 MNHNS and CDR2 SASEGT. V was clipped by 6 bases and J by 5 bases, with 17 bases between them. The CDR3 length is 14 residues. The DNA for the CDR3 is TGTGCCAGCAGGGGGGTGAGGCTATCGAACGAGCAGTACTTC. Translated: CASRGVRLSNEQYF.

This clonotype was picked up a small number of times. This chain's CDR3 is CATSDATKGLATSYEQYF. The DNA of the CDR3 is TGTGCCACCAGTGATGCAACCAAGGGACTTGCGACCTCCTACGAGCAGTACTTC. V is TRBV24-1 and J is TRBJ2-7; tentatively, D is TRBD2 (6 bases). The CDR3 extends over 18 amino acids. The V gene lost 3 bases and the J gene lost 0 bases, with 20 bases spanning the gap. Germline loops: CDR1 KGHDR, CDR2 SFDVKD.

This chain uses TRBV20-1 with TRBJ2-1; D unresolved. V was cut by 1 base and J by 0 bases, with 10 bases left in between. The CDR3 length is 15 residues. CDR1 and CDR2 from the germline V gene are DFQATT and SNEGSKA (reference sequence). CDR3 coding DNA: TGCAGTGCTAGAGTACTTATGAGCTCCTACAATGAGCAGTTCTTC. This translates into CSARVLMSSYNEQFF.

The V gene is TRBV7-3, the J gene TRBJ2-2, with D unclear. Germline CDR1 SGHTA, CDR2 FQGTGA. V lost 0 bases, J lost 1 base, and 9 bases lay in between. This CDR3 has 16 amino acids. The CDR3, as DNA: TGTGCCAGCAGCTTAACGTCTCCTCGGAACACCGGGGAGCTGTTTTTT. Translated, it gives CASSLTSPRNTGELFF.

The chain has TRBV2 and TRBJ2-7; 9 positions match TRBD1. This CDR3 spans 14 amino acids. Unmatched junction bases numbered 6, after V lost 3 bases and J lost 6 bases. Germline V gene lookup returns CDR1 SNHLY and CDR2 FYNNEI. The CDR3 loop reads CASSDRTGEGEQYF. The CDR3 DNA reads as TGTGCCAGCAGTGACAGGACAGGGGAGGGCGAGCAGTACTTC.

The V gene is TRBV5-4, the J gene TRBJ2-1; 12 nucleotides agree with TRBD2. The CDR3 runs 15 residues. The junction had 2 bases not matched to a gene; V was cut back by 4 bases and J by 3 bases. Germline V gene lookup returns CDR1 SGHNT and CDR2 YYREEE (reference sequence). CDR3 protein: CASSPTSGGYNEQFF. In DNA, the CDR3 is TGTGCCAGCAGCCCGACTAGCGGGGGCTACAATGAGCAGTTCTTC.